The rows below give T cell receptor beta chains drawn from one sample of a study of blood T cell repertoires in COVID-19. Libraries were prepared by immunoSEQ multiplex PCR; TCRdb keeps only in-frame clonotypes and omits some of them. This table has about 51,000 clones, 85% to 90% appearing once. Sample: peripheral blood. The receptors come from a man older than 75 with active COVID-19. Both conserved end residues are part of each CDR3. A D gene is named only where the DNA matches it firmly. Not every row has a clone size; where given, it reads once, few, many or a size class.

v_gene: TRBV24-1
d_gene: TRBD1
abundance: .
j_gene: TRBJ2-2
CDR3nt: TGTGCCACCAGTGTCGGCCAGGGGGCCAGGTCGAACACCGGGGAGCTGTTTTTT
CDR3aa: CATSVGQGARSNTGELFF

v_gene: TRBV19
d_gene: .
abundance: .
j_gene: TRBJ2-1
CDR3nt: TGTGCCAGTAGTACGGGAGGGACAGGGTCCGCGAGTCGGCAGTTCTTC
CDR3aa: CASSTGGTGSASRQFF

v_gene: TRBV24-1
d_gene: .
abundance: .
j_gene: TRBJ1-5
CDR3nt: TGTGCCACCAGTGCGGCAGGGGATCAGCCCCAGCATTTT
CDR3aa: CATSAAGDQPQHF

v_gene: TRBV6-2/TRBV6-3
d_gene: .
abundance: .
j_gene: TRBJ2-7
CDR3nt: TGTGCCAGCAGTTACCCCTTGAACCTAGCCTACGAGCAGTACTTC
CDR3aa: CASSYPLNLAYEQYF

v_gene: TRBV5-8
d_gene: .
abundance: .
j_gene: TRBJ1-1
CDR3nt: TGTGCCAGCAGCTTGGACAGGAACACTGAAGCTTTCTTT
CDR3aa: CASSLDRNTEAFF

v_gene: TRBV6-6
d_gene: .
abundance: .
j_gene: TRBJ2-5
CDR3nt: TGTGCCAGCAGCCAAGAGGGCCGGGGAGAAGAGACCCAGTACTTC
CDR3aa: CASSQEGRGEETQYF

v_gene: TRBV24-1
d_gene: .
abundance: once
j_gene: TRBJ2-1
CDR3nt: TGTGCCACCAGTGAGCCCGCACTAGGGATCAATGAGCAGTTCTTC
CDR3aa: CATSEPALGINEQFF

v_gene: TRBV7-3
d_gene: TRBD1
abundance: .
j_gene: TRBJ2-6
CDR3nt: TGTGCCAGCAGCTCCGCGGGCAGGGGGTCTGGGGCCAACGTCCTGACTTTC
CDR3aa: CASSSAGRGSGANVLTF

v_gene: TRBV5-1
d_gene: TRBD2
abundance: .
j_gene: TRBJ2-7
CDR3nt: TGCGCCAGCAGCTTGGCCGGGACTACACCCTACGAGCAGTACTTC
CDR3aa: CASSLAGTTPYEQYF

v_gene: TRBV11-2
d_gene: TRBD2
abundance: .
j_gene: TRBJ2-1
CDR3nt: TGTGCCAGCAGCTTAACGGTAGCGGGAGATGGGTCCTACAATGAGCAGTTCTTC
CDR3aa: CASSLTVAGDGSYNEQFF

v_gene: TRBV3-1/TRBV3-2
d_gene: TRBD1
abundance: once
j_gene: TRBJ2-7
CDR3nt: TGTGCCAGCAGCCAAGCAGGGGGCCCCACTTACTACGAGCAGTACTTC
CDR3aa: CASSQAGGPTYYEQYF